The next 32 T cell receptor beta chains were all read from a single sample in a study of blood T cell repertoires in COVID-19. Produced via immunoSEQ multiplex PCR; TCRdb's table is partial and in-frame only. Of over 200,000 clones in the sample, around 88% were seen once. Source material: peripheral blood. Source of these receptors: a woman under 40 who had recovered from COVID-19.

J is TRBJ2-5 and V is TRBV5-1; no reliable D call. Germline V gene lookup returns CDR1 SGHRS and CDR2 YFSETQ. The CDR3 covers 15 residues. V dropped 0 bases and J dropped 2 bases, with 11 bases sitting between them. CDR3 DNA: TGCGCCAGCAGCTTGGGGGTGGTGCGGCAAGAGACCCAGTACTTC. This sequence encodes CASSLGVVRQETQYF.

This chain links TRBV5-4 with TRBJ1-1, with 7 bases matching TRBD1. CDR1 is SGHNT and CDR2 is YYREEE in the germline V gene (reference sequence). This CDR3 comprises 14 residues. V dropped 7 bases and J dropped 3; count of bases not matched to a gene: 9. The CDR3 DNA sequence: TGTGCCAGCGGACAGGTGAACTCGGACACTGAAGCTTTCTTT. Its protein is CASGQVNSDTEAFF.

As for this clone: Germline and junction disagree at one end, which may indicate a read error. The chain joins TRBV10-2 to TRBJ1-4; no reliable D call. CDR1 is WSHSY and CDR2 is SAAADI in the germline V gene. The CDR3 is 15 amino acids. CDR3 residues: CASSENIPTNEKLFF. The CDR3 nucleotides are TGCGCCAGTAGTGAGAACATCCCAACTAATGAAAAACTGTTTTTT.

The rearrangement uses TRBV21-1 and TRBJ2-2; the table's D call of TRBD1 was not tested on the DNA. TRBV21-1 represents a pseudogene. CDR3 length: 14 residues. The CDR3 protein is CASRRGSRTGELFF. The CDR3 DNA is TGTGCCAGCAGAAGGGGCAGTCGCACCGGGGAGCTGTTTTTT.

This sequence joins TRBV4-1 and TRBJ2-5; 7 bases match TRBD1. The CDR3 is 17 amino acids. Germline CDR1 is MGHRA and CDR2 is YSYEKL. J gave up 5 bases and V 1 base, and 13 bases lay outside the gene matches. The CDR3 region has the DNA TGCGCCAGCAGCCAAGGACAGGGTCCAGCTGGGTTGGAGACCCAGTACTTC. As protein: CASSQGQGPAGLETQYF.

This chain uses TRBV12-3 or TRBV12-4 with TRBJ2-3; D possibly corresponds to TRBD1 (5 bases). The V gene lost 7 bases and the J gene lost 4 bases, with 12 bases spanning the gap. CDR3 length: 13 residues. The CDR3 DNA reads TGTGCCAGCACCCTCTTAGGGGCAGATACGCAGTATTTT. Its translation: CASTLLGADTQYF.

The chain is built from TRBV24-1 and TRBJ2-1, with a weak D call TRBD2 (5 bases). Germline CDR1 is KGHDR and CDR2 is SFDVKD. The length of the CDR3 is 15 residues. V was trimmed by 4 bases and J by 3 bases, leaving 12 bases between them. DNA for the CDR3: TGTGCCACCAGTGAACGGGGAGATGGCTACAATGAGCAGTTCTTC. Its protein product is CATSERGDGYNEQFF.

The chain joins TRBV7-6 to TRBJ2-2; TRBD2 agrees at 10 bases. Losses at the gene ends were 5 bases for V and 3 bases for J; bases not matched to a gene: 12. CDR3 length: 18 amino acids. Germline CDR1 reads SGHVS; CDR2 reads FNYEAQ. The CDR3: CASSPLISGGPDTGELFF. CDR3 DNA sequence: TGTGCCAGCAGCCCCCTGATTAGCGGGGGGCCAGACACCGGGGAGCTGTTTTTT.

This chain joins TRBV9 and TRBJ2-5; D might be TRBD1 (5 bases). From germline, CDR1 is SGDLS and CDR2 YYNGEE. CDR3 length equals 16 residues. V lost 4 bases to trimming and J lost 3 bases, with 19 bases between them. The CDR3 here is CASSFTIGALKETQYF. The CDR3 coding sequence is TGTGCCAGCAGCTTCACGATTGGGGCGCTCAAAGAGACCCAGTACTTC.

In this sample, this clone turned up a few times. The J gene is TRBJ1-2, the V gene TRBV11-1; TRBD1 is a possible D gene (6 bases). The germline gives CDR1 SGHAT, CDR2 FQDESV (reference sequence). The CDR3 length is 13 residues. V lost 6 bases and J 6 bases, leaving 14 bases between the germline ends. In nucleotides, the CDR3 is TGTGCCAGCAGAAGACAGGCTTTAGATGGCTACACCTTC. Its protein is CASRRQALDGYTF.

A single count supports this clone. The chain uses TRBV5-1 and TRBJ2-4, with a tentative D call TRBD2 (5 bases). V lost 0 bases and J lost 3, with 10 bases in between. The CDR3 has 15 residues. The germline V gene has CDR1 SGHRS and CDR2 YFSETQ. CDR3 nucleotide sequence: TGCGCCAGCAGCTTGGGATTCGAGGGCAAAAACATTCAGTACTTC. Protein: CASSLGFEGKNIQYF.

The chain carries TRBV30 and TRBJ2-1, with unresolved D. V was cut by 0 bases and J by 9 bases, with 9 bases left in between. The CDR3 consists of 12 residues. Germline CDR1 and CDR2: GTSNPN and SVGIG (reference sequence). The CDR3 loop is CAWSVSWAEQFF. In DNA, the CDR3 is TGTGCCTGGAGTGTATCATGGGCTGAGCAGTTCTTC.

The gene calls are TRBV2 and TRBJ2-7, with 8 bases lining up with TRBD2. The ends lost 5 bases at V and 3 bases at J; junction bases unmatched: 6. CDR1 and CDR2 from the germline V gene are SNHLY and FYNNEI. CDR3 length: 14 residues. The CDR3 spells CASSFGLASYEQYF. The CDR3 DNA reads TGTGCCAGCAGTTTCGGACTAGCTAGCTACGAGCAGTACTTC.

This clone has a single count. The CDR3 sequence is CASTLGRGDNQPQHF. CDR3 nucleotide sequence: TGTGCCAGCACCCTGGGGCGGGGAGACAATCAGCCCCAGCATTTT. The chain uses TRBV6-5 and TRBJ1-5; D perhaps matches TRBD1 (5 bases). The CDR3 is 15 amino acids. Between the trimmed V and J ends, which lost 7 bases and 3 bases, there was a span of 16 bases. Germline V gene lookup returns CDR1 MNHEY and CDR2 SVGAGI.

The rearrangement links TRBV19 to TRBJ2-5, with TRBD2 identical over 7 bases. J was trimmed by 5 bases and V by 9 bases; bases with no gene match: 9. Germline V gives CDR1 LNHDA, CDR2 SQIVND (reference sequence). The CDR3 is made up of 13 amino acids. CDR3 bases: TGTGCCAGCGCAGGACTAGGGGTGGAGACCCAGTACTTC. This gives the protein CASAGLGVETQYF.

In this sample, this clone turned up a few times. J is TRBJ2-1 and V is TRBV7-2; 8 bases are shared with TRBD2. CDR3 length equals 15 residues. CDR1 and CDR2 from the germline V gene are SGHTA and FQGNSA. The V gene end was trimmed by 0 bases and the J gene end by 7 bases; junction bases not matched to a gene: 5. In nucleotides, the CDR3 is TGTGCCAGCAGCTTAGCAGCGGGGGTACAGAATGAGCAGTTCTTC. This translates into CASSLAAGVQNEQFF.

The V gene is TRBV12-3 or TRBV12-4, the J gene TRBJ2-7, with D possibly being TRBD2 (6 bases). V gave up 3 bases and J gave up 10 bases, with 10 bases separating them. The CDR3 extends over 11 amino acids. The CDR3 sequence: CASSLRRVQYF. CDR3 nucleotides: TGTGCCAGCAGTTTGAGGAGGGTCCAGTACTTC.

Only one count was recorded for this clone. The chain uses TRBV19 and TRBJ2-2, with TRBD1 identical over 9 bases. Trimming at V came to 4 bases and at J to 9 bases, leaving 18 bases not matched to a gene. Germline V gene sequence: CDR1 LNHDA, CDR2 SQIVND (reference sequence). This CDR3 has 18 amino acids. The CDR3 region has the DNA TGTGCCAGTAGTAAAACACGCCTCGGGACAGGGCGTAACCGGGAGCTGTTTTTT. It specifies CASSKTRLGTGRNRELFF.

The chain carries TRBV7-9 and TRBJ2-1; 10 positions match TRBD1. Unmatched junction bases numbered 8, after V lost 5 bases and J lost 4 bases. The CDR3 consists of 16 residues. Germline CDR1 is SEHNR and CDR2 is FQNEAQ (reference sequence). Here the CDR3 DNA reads TGTGCCAGCAGCCCCCCCGGACAGGGGGATTACAATGAGCAGTTCTTC. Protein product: CASSPPGQGDYNEQFF.

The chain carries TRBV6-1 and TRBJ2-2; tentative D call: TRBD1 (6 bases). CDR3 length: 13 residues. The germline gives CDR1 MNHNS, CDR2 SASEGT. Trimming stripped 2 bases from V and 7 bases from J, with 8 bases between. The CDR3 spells CASSEQGSGELFF. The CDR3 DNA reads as TGTGCCAGCAGTGAACAGGGGAGCGGGGAGCTGTTTTTT.

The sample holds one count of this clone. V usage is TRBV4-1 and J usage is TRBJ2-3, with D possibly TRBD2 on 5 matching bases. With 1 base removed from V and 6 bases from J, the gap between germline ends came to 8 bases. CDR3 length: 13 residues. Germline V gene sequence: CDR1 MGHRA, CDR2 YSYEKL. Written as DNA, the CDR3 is TGCGCCAGCAGCCAAGGGACTCCCGATACGCAGTATTTT. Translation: CASSQGTPDTQYF.

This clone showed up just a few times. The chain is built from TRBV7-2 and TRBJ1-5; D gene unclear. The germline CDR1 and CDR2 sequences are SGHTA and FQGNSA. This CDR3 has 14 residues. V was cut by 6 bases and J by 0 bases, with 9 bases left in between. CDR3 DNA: TGTGCCAGCAGTCCCGCCGGTAGCAATCAGCCCCAGCATTTT. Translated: CASSPAGSNQPQHF.

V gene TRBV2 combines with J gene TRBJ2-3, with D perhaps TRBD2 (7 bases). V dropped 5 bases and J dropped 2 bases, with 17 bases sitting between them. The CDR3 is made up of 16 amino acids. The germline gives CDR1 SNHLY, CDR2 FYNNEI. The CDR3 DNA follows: TGTGCCAGCAGTCCTCCGGAGGGGGGGGACACAGATACGCAGTATTTT. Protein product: CASSPPEGGDTDTQYF. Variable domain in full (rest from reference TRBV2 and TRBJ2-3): EPEVTQTPSHQVTQMGQEVILRCVPISNHLYFYWYRQILGQKVEFLVSFYNNEISEKSEIFDDQFSVERPDGSNFTLKIRSTKLEDSAMYFCASSPPEGGDTDTQYFGPGTRLTVL.

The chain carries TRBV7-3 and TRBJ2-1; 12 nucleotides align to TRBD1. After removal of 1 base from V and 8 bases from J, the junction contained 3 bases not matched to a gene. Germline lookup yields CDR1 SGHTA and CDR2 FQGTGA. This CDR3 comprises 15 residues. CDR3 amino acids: CASSLIGDRGHEQFF. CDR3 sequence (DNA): TGTGCCAGCAGCTTAATAGGGGACAGGGGGCATGAGCAGTTCTTC. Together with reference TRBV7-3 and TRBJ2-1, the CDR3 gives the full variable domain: GAGVSQTPSNKVTEKGKYVELRCDPISGHTALYWYRQSLGQGPEFLIYFQGTGAADDSGLPNDRFFAVRPEGSVSTLKIQRTERGDSAVYLCASSLIGDRGHEQFFGPGTRLTVL.

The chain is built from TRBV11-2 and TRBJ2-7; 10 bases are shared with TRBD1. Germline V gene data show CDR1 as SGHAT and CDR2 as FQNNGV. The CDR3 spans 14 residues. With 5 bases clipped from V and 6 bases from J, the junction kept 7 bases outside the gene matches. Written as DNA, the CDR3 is TGTGCCAGCAGCGAAAGGAGACAGGGGGCCGAGCAGTACTTC. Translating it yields CASSERRQGAEQYF.

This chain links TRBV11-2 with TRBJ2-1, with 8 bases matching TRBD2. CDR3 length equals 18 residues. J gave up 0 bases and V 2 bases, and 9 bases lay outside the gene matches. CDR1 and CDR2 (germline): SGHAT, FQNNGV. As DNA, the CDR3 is TGTGCCAGCAGCTTACGGGGACTCCGGGGGGGCTCCTACAATGAGCAGTTCTTC. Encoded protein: CASSLRGLRGGSYNEQFF.

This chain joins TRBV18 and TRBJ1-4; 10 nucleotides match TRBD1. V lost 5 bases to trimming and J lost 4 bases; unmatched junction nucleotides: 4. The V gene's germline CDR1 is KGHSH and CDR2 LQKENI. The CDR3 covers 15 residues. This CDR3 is CASSTGQGFNEKLFF. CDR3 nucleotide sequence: TGTGCCAGCTCAACGGGACAGGGGTTTAATGAAAAACTGTTTTTT.

CDR3 region: CASSLPDTSGGSTDTQYF. In nucleotides, the CDR3 is TGTGCCAGCAGCTTGCCCGACACTAGCGGGGGGTCCACAGATACGCAGTATTTT. The V call is TRBV5-5, the J call TRBJ2-3; 12 positions match TRBD2. There are 18 residues in the CDR3. The trim removed 1 base at V and 2 bases at J, leaving 8 bases unmatched. Germline CDR1 reads SGHKS; CDR2 reads YYEKEE (reference sequence).

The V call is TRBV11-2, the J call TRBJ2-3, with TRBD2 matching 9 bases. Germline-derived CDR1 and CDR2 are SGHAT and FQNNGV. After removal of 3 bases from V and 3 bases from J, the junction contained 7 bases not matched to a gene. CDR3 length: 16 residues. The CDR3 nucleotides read TGTGCCAGCAGCTTCCTAGCGGGGCGGGGTACAGATACGCAGTATTTT. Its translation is CASSFLAGRGTDTQYF.

The CDR3 DNA sequence: TGCGCCAGCAGCCCGGGACTAATCGACAATGAGCAGTTCTTC. This gives the protein CASSPGLIDNEQFF. The chain has TRBV5-1 and TRBJ2-1; 7 positions match TRBD2. Germline-derived CDR1 and CDR2 are SGHRS and YFSETQ. V dropped 4 bases and J dropped 5; count of bases not matched to a gene: 6. The CDR3 consists of 14 residues.

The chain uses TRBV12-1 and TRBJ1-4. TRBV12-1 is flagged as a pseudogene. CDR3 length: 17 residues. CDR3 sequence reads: CASSFPGVYNSVEKLFF. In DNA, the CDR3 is TGTGCCAGCAGCTTTCCCGGGGTCTATAATAGTGTTGAAAAACTGTTTTTT.

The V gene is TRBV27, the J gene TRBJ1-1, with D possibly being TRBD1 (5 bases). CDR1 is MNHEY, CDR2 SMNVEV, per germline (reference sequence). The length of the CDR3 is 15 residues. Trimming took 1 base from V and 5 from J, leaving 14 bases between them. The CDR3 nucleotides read TGTGCCAGCAGTTTATTGGGGGGGGTAGGAACTGAAGCTTTCTTT. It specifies CASSLLGGVGTEAFF.